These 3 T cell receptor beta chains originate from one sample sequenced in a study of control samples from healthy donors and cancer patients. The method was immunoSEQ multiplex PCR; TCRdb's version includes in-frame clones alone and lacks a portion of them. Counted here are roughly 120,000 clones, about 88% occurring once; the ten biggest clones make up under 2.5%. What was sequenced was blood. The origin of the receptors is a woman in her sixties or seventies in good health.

CDR3 in amino acids: CASSYTGGTEAFF. CDR3 sequence (DNA): TGTGCCAGCAGTTATACAGGGGGAACTGAAGCTTTCTTT. The chain employs TRBV6-2 or TRBV6-3 and TRBJ1-1, with 8 bases fitting TRBD1. The V segment lost 3 bases and the J segment 5 bases; nucleotides outside the gene matches: 2. Germline V gives CDR1 MNHEY, CDR2 SVGEGT. CDR3 size: 13 residues.

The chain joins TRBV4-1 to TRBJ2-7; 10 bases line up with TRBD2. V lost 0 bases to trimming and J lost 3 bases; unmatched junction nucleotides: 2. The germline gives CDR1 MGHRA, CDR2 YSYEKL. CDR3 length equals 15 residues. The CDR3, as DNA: TGCGCCAGCAGCCAAGAACTAGCGGGGATCTACGAGCAGTACTTC. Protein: CASSQELAGIYEQYF.

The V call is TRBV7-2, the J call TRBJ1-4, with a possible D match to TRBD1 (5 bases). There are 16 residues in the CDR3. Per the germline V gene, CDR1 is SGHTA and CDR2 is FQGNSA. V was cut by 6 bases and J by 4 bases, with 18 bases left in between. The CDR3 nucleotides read TGTGCCAGCAGTTCCCGAGGTGGGACTAATAATGAAAAACTGTTTTTT. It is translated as CASSSRGGTNNEKLFF.